Presented here are 5 T cell receptor beta chains from one specimen sequenced in a study of blood T cell repertoires in COVID-19. The assay was immunoSEQ multiplex PCR, and TCRdb's table has in-frame clones only and misses some. The sample lists some 200,000 clones; 70% to 90% were seen once. The specimen was peripheral blood. Receptor source: a woman in her seventies with acute or convalescent COVID-19.

The chain carries TRBV5-1 and TRBJ1-4; D ambiguous. V was trimmed by 5 bases and J by 7 bases, leaving 15 bases between them. The CDR3 runs 14 residues. Germline CDR1 reads SGHRS; CDR2 reads YFSETQ. CDR3 nucleotide sequence: TGCGCCAGCAGAATGGAAGGGAGTAGTGAAAAACTGTTTTTT. It is translated as CASRMEGSSEKLFF.

The CDR3 protein is CASSLGRDQPQHF. CDR3 DNA: TGTGCCAGCAGTTTAGGGCGGGATCAGCCCCAGCATTTT. V is TRBV12-3 or TRBV12-4 and J is TRBJ1-5, with D uncertain. The CDR3 consists of 13 residues. V was cut by 1 base and J by 5 bases, with 6 bases left in between.

This clone was detected once. J is TRBJ1-1 and V is TRBV5-1; maybe TRBD1 (5 bases). Trimming stripped 0 bases from V and 0 bases from J, with 6 bases between. CDR3 size: 14 residues. Germline CDR1 SGHRS, CDR2 YFSETQ. Written as DNA, the CDR3 is TGCGCCAGCAGCTTGGAGGGGATGAACACTGAAGCTTTCTTT. Amino acid sequence: CASSLEGMNTEAFF.

This clone was observed a handful of times. The rearrangement joins TRBV11-3 to TRBJ1-4, with TRBD1 identical over 8 bases. The germline V gene has CDR1 SGHNT and CDR2 YENEEA. The CDR3 is made up of 14 amino acids. After removal of 1 base from V and 5 bases from J, the junction contained 0 bases not matched to a gene. DNA for the CDR3: TGTGCCAGCAGCTTAGGACAGGGGAATGAAAAACTGTTTTTT. Translating gives CASSLGQGNEKLFF.

The CDR3 is CAISESNVGRREQYF. In DNA form, the CDR3 reads TGTGCCATCAGTGAGTCGAACGTGGGTAGGAGGGAGCAGTACTTC. The V call is TRBV10-3, the J call TRBJ2-7; the D gene is possibly TRBD2 (5 bases). This CDR3 has 15 amino acids. Germline CDR1 is ENHRY and CDR2 is SYGVKD. The V gene lost 0 bases and the J gene lost 7 bases, with 16 bases spanning the gap.